This TCR beta chain came from a study of cytomegalovirus exposure and HLA in healthy donors. The PCR used 60 Vbeta and 13 Jbeta primers. Measured with immunoSEQ multiplex PCR; TCRdb has only the in-frame clones, and not every one. The table shows approximately 170,000 clones, with roughly four fifths occurring only once. A note on this clone: Antigen unknown.

Study observations and caveats: CMV serostatus was the sole immune exposure data available. Three chains tied to CMV proved CMV antigen-specific in vitro.

This clonotype originated in a female donor in good health and CMV-seronegative. The sequenced sample was PBMCs.

The CDR3 loop is CASSQEGVGKLAGGRYEQYF. CDR3 bases: TGCGCCAGCAGCCAAGAAGGAGTTGGGAAACTAGCGGGAGGAAGATACGAGCAGTACTTC. The chain has TRBV4-1 and TRBJ2-7; 12 positions agree with TRBD2. V was pared by 0 bases and J by 4 bases, with 16 bases of the junction left unmatched. The CDR3 is 20 amino acids. Per germline, CDR1 MGHRA and CDR2 YSYEKL.